This TCR beta chain was obtained from a study of T-cell reconstitution after alpha-beta-depleted transplantation in children. This clonotype showed up just a few times. Its antigen is not known. V lost 5 bases and J 6 bases, leaving 19 bases between the germline ends. CDR3 length: 15 residues. Germline values: CDR1 MNHNS, CDR2 SASEGT. Library preparation (for TCRbeta) was performed with unique molecular identifiers. Each CDR3 protein is one row after TCRdb ran MiXCR on the PCR reads. This sample has about 100,000 distinct CDR3 sequences, with approximately 6.9% found just once. Findings and limits, study-wide: Fresh T-cell production supplied most of the T-cell counts and diversity seen one year after transplant. About two months after transplant, alpha-beta T cells reportedly came from several hundred expanded graft clones. From surviving recipient T cells and thymic progenitors came the high day-60 TCRbeta diversity observed in some patients.

The material was PBMCs, mostly from graft donor cells, obtained 360 days after TCRalphabeta/CD19-depleted stem cell transplant. The sequence was collected from a male patient aged 2 to 9 who had a stem cell transplant for acute lymphoblastic leukemia, so the T cells may come from the graft donor. J is TRBJ2-5 and V is TRBV6-1; a possible D gene is TRBD1 (6 bases). The CDR3 DNA is TGTGCCAGCAGTCGTATCCGGGACACGTTCAAGACCCAGTACTTC. As protein: CASSRIRDTFKTQYF.